Following are 27 T cell receptor beta chains from one sample sequenced in a study of identical twins. TCRdb analysed the 5' RACE reads with MiXCR anew, one entry per CDR3 protein. Of 420,000 or so distinct CDR3 sequences in the sample, approximately 17% are singletons; the top ten hold around 10%. Source material: naive T cells sorted from blood. The receptors originated from a man aged 50-60 years in good health.

The chain employs TRBV12-3 or TRBV12-4 and TRBJ1-6; no clear D gene. Trimming removed 2 bases at V and 7 bases at J, with 6 bases between. The CDR3 has 13 residues. Written as DNA, the CDR3 is TGTGCCAGCAGTTTATGGGCCAATTCACCCCTCCACTTT. Its protein is CASSLWANSPLHF.

In this sample, this clonotype turned up many times. This sequence joins TRBV5-6 and TRBJ1-2, with 7 nucleotides matching TRBD1. Trimming at V came to 4 bases and at J to 5 bases, leaving 5 bases not matched to a gene. The CDR3 is 13 residues long. The germline V gene encodes CDR1 SGHDT and CDR2 YYEEEE. CDR3 sequence (DNA): TGTGCCAGCAGCCCGGGGACAGAGTATGGCTACACCTTC. Its translation: CASSPGTEYGYTF.

This clonotype has a handful of counts. The rearrangement uses TRBV7-9 and TRBJ2-1, with 7 positions matching TRBD2. The V and J ends lost 2 bases and 6 bases, in that order; junction bases with no gene match: 7. The germline gives CDR1 SEHNR, CDR2 FQNEAQ (reference sequence). The CDR3 is made up of 15 amino acids. DNA for the CDR3: TGTGCCAGCAGCTTAAGCGCGGGAGTAGCCAATGAGCAGTTCTTC. This encodes CASSLSAGVANEQFF.

This clonotype was recorded at least ten times. This sequence joins TRBV12-3 or TRBV12-4 and TRBJ1-1; D gene uncertain. The V and J ends lost 5 bases and 1 base respectively, with 5 bases between them. The CDR3 length is 12 residues. CDR3 in amino acids: CASSHPNTEAFF. The CDR3 DNA sequence: TGTGCCAGCAGTCACCCGAACACTGAAGCTTTCTTT.

This clonotype has a count of ten or more. This rearrangement joins TRBV5-1 to TRBJ2-7; TRBD2 matches 8 bases. The V segment lost 0 bases and the J segment 3 bases; nucleotides outside the gene matches: 5. This CDR3 is 15 amino acids long. Germline-derived CDR1 and CDR2 are SGHRS and YFSETQ. CDR3 protein: CASSLGLAGNYEQYF. In nucleotides, the CDR3 is TGCGCCAGCAGCTTGGGATTAGCGGGAAACTACGAGCAGTACTTC.

This chain uses TRBV7-2 with TRBJ2-3; unclear D gene. Looked up from germline, CDR1 is SGHTA and CDR2 is FQGNSA. The CDR3 has 14 residues. Between the trimmed V and J ends, which lost 2 bases and 4 bases, there was a span of 10 bases. The CDR3 here is CASSLSQIADTQYF. CDR3 nucleotide sequence: TGTGCCAGCAGCTTAAGCCAGATCGCAGATACGCAGTATTTT.

Ten or more counts support this clonotype. V is TRBV7-9 and J is TRBJ2-1, with a possible D match to TRBD1 (6 bases). With 5 bases removed from V and 1 base from J, the gap between germline ends came to 12 bases. Germline V gene sequence: CDR1 SEHNR, CDR2 FQNEAQ (reference sequence). CDR3 size: 15 residues. The DNA of the CDR3 is TGTGCCAGCAGCCCCCATGACAGGTCCTACAATGAGCAGTTCTTC. This codes for CASSPHDRSYNEQFF.

The V call is TRBV5-1, the J call TRBJ2-1; TRBD2 might be the D (6 bases). Between the trimmed V and J ends, which lost 5 bases and 9 bases, there was a span of 15 bases. CDR3 length: 13 amino acids. CDR1 and CDR2 (germline): SGHRS, YFSETQ. CDR3 amino acids: CASSPLPGAEQFF. CDR3 DNA: TGCGCCAGCAGTCCATTGCCGGGAGCTGAGCAGTTCTTC.

The chain has TRBV2 and TRBJ2-7; 10 bases align to TRBD2. Germline CDR1 reads SNHLY; CDR2 reads FYNNEI. The CDR3 runs to 14 residues. Unmatched junction bases numbered 4, after V lost 6 bases and J lost 2 bases. The CDR3 here is CASRWTSGAYEQYF. The CDR3 region has the DNA TGTGCCAGCAGGTGGACTAGCGGCGCCTACGAGCAGTACTTC.

The chain joins TRBV10-3 to TRBJ2-5; D not resolved. CDR1 and CDR2 from the germline V gene are ENHRY and SYGVKD. Trimming shortened V by 2 bases and J by 1 base, and 14 bases separated the two germline ends. The CDR3 is 16 amino acids. CDR3: CAISEAAGFRQETQYF. CDR3 DNA sequence: TGTGCCATCAGTGAGGCGGCCGGGTTCCGCCAAGAGACCCAGTACTTC.

This clonotype has a handful of counts. V usage is TRBV7-6 and J usage is TRBJ2-1; either TRBD1 or TRBD2 may supply D (5 bases each). CDR1 and CDR2 (germline): SGHVS, FNYEAQ. Trimming pared 4 bases from V and 0 bases from J, leaving 13 bases between. CDR3 length equals 16 residues. CDR3: CASSSRRDLSYNEQFF. The CDR3 bases are TGTGCCAGCAGCTCCCGCAGGGACCTCTCCTACAATGAGCAGTTCTTC.

This clonotype has ten or more counts. The chain recombines TRBV27 with TRBJ1-1, with D perhaps matching TRBD1 (5 bases). The germline V gene has CDR1 MNHEY and CDR2 SMNVEV (reference sequence). The CDR3 runs 15 residues. V was clipped by 1 base and J by 5 bases, with 14 bases between them. The CDR3 sequence is CASSLYPGGITEAFF. DNA for the CDR3: TGTGCCAGCAGTTTATATCCGGGGGGAATAACTGAAGCTTTCTTT.

This clonotype has a count of ten or more. The chain combines TRBV5-1 with TRBJ1-2; 8 nucleotides line up with TRBD1. The CDR3 totals 12 residues. CDR1 SGHRS and CDR2 YFSETQ come from the germline V gene. J lost 14 bases, V lost 4 bases, and 10 bases had no gene match. CDR3 amino acids: CASSPAQGAVTF. In nucleotides, the CDR3 is TGCGCCAGCAGCCCGGCCCAGGGGGCGGTTACCTTC.

This clonotype has a count of ten or more. This sequence joins TRBV7-3 and TRBJ2-1; D is possibly TRBD1 (6 bases). CDR3 length: 16 amino acids. Germline V gene sequence: CDR1 SGHTA, CDR2 FQGTGA. Trimming pared 1 base from V and 0 bases from J, leaving 10 bases between. CDR3 nucleotide sequence: TGTGCCAGCAGCTTAAATCCGGACAGCTCCTACAATGAGCAGTTCTTC. Its translation is CASSLNPDSSYNEQFF.

The gene calls are TRBV10-2 and TRBJ2-7; D might be TRBD1 or TRBD2, each matching 5 bases. With 11 bases removed from V and 7 bases from J, the gap between germline ends came to 21 bases. Looked up from germline, CDR1 is WSHSY and CDR2 is SAAADI. This CDR3 comprises 13 residues. The CDR3 sequence is CASKGGHRGEQYF. DNA for the CDR3: TGCGCCTCCAAGGGTGGACACCGCGGGGAGCAGTACTTC.

The chain employs TRBV29-1 and TRBJ2-2; tentative D call: TRBD2 (6 bases). The CDR3 has 14 amino acids. Germline V lookup: CDR1 SQVTM, CDR2 ANQGSEA. Trimming cost V 7 bases and J 6 bases, with 18 bases left between them. The CDR3 nucleotides read TGCAGCGCCGTACCGGGAGAAGCACCCGGGGAGCTGTTTTTT. It is translated as CSAVPGEAPGELFF.

This clonotype was picked up a small number of times. The chain is built from TRBV5-1 and TRBJ2-7, with 11 positions matching TRBD2. Trimming at V came to 3 bases and at J to 3 bases, leaving 11 bases not matched to a gene. Germline loops: CDR1 SGHRS, CDR2 YFSETQ. This CDR3 region has 17 residues. In nucleotides, the CDR3 is TGCGCCAGCAGCTCCGACGGGCTAGCGGGGGGAAACTACGAGCAGTACTTC. Protein: CASSSDGLAGGNYEQYF. The variable domain in full, with the rest retrieved from reference TRBV5-1 and TRBJ2-7, is KAGVTQTPRYLIKTRGQQVTLSCSPISGHRSVSWYQQTPGQGLQFLFEYFSETQRNKGNFPGRFSGRQFSNSRSEMNVSTLELGDSALYLCASSSDGLAGGNYEQYFGPGTRLTVT.

The table lists this clonotype with a few counts. The junction shows a germline mismatch at one end, possibly a read error. This chain joins TRBV4-2 and TRBJ1-2; D unresolved. The CDR3 is made up of 13 amino acids. The germline V gene has CDR1 LGHNA and CDR2 YNFKEQ. CDR3 residues: CASSPRAPGLFHF. In DNA form, the CDR3 reads TGTGCCAGCAGCCCGAGGGCGCCGGGCCTATTTCACTTC.

The chain combines TRBV6-2 or TRBV6-3 with TRBJ2-2, with 11 bases aligning to TRBD1. The CDR3 has 15 residues. Germline V gives CDR1 MNHEY, CDR2 SVGEGT. J was trimmed by 5 bases and V by 6 bases; bases with no gene match: 5. CDR3 nucleotides: TGTGCCAGCAGCCGGGACAGGGGGGTTACCGGGGAGCTGTTTTTT. Translating gives CASSRDRGVTGELFF.

Ten or more counts support this clonotype. The chain carries TRBV7-2 and TRBJ2-3; 7 nucleotides line up with TRBD2. Germline CDR1 reads SGHTA; CDR2 reads FQGNSA. This CDR3 spans 15 amino acids. Losses at the gene ends were 4 bases for V and 1 base for J; bases not matched to a gene: 5. The CDR3 is CASSSSGVRTDTQYF. The CDR3 nucleotides are TGTGCCAGCAGCTCTAGCGGAGTCCGCACAGATACGCAGTATTTT.

The J gene is TRBJ1-1, the V gene TRBV24-1; 8 bases match TRBD1. The CDR3 has 15 amino acids. CDR1 and CDR2 (germline): KGHDR, SFDVKD. After removal of 3 bases from V and 3 bases from J, the junction contained 5 bases not matched to a gene. The CDR3 here is CATSDPKTGDTEAFF. The CDR3 region has the DNA TGTGCCACCAGTGATCCAAAGACAGGGGACACTGAAGCTTTCTTT.

This clonotype was counted a few times. The genes are TRBV4-3 and TRBJ2-7, with 11 bases fitting TRBD2. This CDR3 is 17 amino acids long. Unmatched junction bases numbered 6, after V lost 0 bases and J lost 2 bases. Germline V CDR1 and CDR2: LGHNA, YSLEER. The CDR3 DNA reads TGCGCCAGCAGCCAAGATCGTACTAGCGGGGGTACCTACGAGCAGTACTTC. Translating gives CASSQDRTSGGTYEQYF.

This chain uses TRBV7-6 with TRBJ2-7; 10 bases map to TRBD1. J lost 3 bases, V lost 3 bases, and 2 bases had no gene match. The CDR3 sequence is 14 residues long. CDR1 and CDR2 from the germline V gene are SGHVS and FNYEAQ. In DNA form, the CDR3 reads TGTGCCAGCAGCTTCGGACAGGGGGTCTACGAGCAGTACTTC. The encoded protein is CASSFGQGVYEQYF. The variable domain in full, completed from reference TRBV7-6 and TRBJ2-7, reads GAGVSQSPRYKVTKRGQDVALRCDPISGHVSLYWYRQALGQGPEFLTYFNYEAQQDKSGLPNDRFSAERPEGSISTLTIQRTEQRDSAMYRCASSFGQGVYEQYFGPGTRLTVT.

This clonotype showed up many times. V is TRBV12-3 or TRBV12-4 and J is TRBJ2-7; TRBD1 matches at 8 bases. J gave up 2 bases and V 6 bases, and 9 bases lay outside the gene matches. This CDR3 spans 15 amino acids. The DNA for the CDR3 is TGTGCCAGCAGCGTGGGGGACAGGCCGGCCTACGAGCAGTACTTC. It translates to CASSVGDRPAYEQYF.

The chain is built from TRBV20-1 and TRBJ2-1; TRBD2 matches at 11 bases. Germline lookup yields CDR1 DFQATT and CDR2 SNEGSKA (reference sequence). CDR3 size: 14 residues. The V and J ends lost 5 bases and 4 bases, in that order; junction bases with no gene match: 4. The CDR3 here is CSAPTSGNYNEQFF. For the CDR3, the DNA is TGCAGTGCTCCGACTAGCGGGAATTACAATGAGCAGTTCTTC.

This clonotype was seen repeatedly, ten times or more. V is TRBV21-1 and J is TRBJ2-7; the D call of TRBD1 is as the table states it, not checked on the DNA. TRBV21-1 is a pseudogene. This CDR3 is 18 amino acids long. CDR3 in amino acids: CASSMSGTGMKASYEQYF. The CDR3 DNA is TGTGCCAGCAGCATGTCGGGGACAGGGATGAAGGCATCCTACGAGCAGTACTTC.

This clonotype was seen repeatedly, ten times or more. The chain uses TRBV6-1 and TRBJ2-2; the D gene is possibly TRBD2 (6 bases). Germline V CDR1 and CDR2: MNHNS, SASEGT. The germline V and J ends were trimmed by 1 base and 6 bases, with 9 bases remaining between them. CDR3 size: 14 residues. The CDR3 coding sequence is TGTGCCAGCAGTGAAGTTCGCGGGGCCGGGGAGCTGTTTTTT. The encoded protein is CASSEVRGAGELFF.